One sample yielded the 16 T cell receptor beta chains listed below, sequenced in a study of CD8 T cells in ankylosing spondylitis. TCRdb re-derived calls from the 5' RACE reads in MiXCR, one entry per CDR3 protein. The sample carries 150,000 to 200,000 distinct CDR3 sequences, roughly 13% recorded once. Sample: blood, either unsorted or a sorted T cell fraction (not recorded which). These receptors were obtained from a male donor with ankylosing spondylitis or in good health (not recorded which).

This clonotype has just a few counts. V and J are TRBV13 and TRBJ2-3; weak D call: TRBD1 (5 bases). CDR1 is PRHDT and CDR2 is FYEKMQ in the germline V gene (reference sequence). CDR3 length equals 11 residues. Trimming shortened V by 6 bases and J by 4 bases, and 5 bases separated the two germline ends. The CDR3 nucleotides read TGTGCCAGCAGAGGGGCAGATACGCAGTATTTT. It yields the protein CASRGADTQYF.

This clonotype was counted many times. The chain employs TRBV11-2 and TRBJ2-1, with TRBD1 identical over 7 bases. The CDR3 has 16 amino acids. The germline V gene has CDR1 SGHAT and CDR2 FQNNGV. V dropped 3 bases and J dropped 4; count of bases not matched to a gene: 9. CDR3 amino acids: CASSLATGPRYNEQFF. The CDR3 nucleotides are TGTGCCAGCAGCTTGGCGACAGGGCCCCGGTACAATGAGCAGTTCTTC.

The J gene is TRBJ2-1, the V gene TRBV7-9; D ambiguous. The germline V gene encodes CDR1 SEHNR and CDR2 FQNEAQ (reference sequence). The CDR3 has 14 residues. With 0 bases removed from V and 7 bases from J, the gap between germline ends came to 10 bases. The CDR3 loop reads CASSLAQRWNEQFF. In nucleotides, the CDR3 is TGTGCCAGCAGCTTAGCGCAGCGCTGGAATGAGCAGTTCTTC.

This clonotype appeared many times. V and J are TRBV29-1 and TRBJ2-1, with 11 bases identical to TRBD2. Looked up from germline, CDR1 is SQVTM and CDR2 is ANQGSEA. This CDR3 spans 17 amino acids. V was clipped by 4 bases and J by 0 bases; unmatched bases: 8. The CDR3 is CSVAGTSGASSYNEQFF. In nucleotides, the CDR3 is TGCAGCGTTGCCGGGACTAGCGGCGCCAGCTCCTACAATGAGCAGTTCTTC.

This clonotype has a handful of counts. The CDR3 here is CASSQRPPAGVYISTDTQYF. The DNA for the CDR3 is TGCGCCAGCAGCCAACGGCCCCCAGCGGGGGTGTACATAAGCACAGATACGCAGTATTTT. The chain has TRBV4-1 and TRBJ2-3; 8 bases match TRBD2. The CDR3 totals 20 residues. V trimming: 2 bases; J trimming: 0 bases; junction bases outside the gene matches: 16. Germline assignment: CDR1 MGHRA and CDR2 YSYEKL.

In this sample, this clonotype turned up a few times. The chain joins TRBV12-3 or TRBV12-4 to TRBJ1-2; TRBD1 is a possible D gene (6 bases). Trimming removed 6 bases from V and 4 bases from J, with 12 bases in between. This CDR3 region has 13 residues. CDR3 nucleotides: TGTGCCAGCAGGCTGGGGGGCGGCTATGGCTACACCTTC. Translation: CASRLGGGYGYTF.

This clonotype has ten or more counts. CDR3 in DNA: TGTGCCAGCAGTCCGGGGACAGCTGGGCCCGGAGATACGCAGTATTTT. This codes for CASSPGTAGPGDTQYF. V gene TRBV12-3 or TRBV12-4 combines with J gene TRBJ2-3; 7 positions match TRBD1. This CDR3 comprises 16 residues. Losses at the gene ends were 5 bases for V and 5 bases for J; bases not matched to a gene: 13.

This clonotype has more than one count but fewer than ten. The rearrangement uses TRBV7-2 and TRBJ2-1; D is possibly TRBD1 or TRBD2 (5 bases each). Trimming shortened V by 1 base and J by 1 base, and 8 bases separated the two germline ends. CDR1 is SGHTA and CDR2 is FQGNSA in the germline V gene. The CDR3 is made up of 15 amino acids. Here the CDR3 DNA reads TGTGCCAGCAGCTTAGAGGGGACGTCCTACAATGAGCAGTTCTTC. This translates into CASSLEGTSYNEQFF.

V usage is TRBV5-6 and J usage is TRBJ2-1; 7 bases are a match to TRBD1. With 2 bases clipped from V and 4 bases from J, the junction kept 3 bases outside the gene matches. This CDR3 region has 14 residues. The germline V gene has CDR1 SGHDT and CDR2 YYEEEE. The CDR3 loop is CASSLGTDYNEQFF. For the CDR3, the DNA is TGTGCCAGCAGCTTAGGGACAGATTACAATGAGCAGTTCTTC.

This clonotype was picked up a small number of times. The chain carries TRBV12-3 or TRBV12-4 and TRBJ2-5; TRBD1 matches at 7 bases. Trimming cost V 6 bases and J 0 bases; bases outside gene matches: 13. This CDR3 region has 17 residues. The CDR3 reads CASSPHRGQMYQETQYF. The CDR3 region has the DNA TGTGCCAGCAGCCCCCATCGGGGACAGATGTACCAAGAGACCCAGTACTTC.

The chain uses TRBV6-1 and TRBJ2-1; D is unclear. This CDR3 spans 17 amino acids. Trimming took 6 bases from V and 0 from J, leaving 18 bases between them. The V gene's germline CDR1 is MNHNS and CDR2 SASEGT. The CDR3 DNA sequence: TGTGCCAGCAGCCGGTTGGGATCTTTAAGCTCCTACAATGAGCAGTTCTTC. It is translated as CASSRLGSLSSYNEQFF.

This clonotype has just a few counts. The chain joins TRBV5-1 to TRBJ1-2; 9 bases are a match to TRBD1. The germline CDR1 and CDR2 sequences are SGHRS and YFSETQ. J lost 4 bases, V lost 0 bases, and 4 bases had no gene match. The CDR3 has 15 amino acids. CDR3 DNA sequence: TGCGCCAGCAGCTTGGGGGACAGGGCCTTCTATGGCTACACCTTC. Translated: CASSLGDRAFYGYTF.

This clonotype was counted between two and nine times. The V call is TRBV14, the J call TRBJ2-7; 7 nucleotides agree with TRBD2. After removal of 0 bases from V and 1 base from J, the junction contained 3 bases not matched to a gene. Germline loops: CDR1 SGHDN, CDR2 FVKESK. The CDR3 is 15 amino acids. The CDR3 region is CASSQEGEGSYEQYF. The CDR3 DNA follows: TGTGCCAGCAGCCAAGAAGGGGAGGGGTCCTACGAGCAGTACTTC.

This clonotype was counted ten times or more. CDR3 DNA: TGTGCCAGCAATCCACAGGGGATGGCCTACGAGCAGTACTTC. Translation: CASNPQGMAYEQYF. The rearrangement links TRBV12-3 or TRBV12-4 to TRBJ2-7, with 7 bases lining up with TRBD1. The ends lost 7 bases at V and 2 bases at J; junction bases unmatched: 8. This CDR3 spans 14 amino acids.

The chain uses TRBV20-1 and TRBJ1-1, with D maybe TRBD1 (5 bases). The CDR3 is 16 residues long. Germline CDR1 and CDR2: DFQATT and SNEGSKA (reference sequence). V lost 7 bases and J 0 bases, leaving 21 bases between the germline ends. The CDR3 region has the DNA TGCAGTGTGTTCGCCGGGGCGACCGGGGTGAACACTGAAGCTTTCTTT. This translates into CSVFAGATGVNTEAFF.

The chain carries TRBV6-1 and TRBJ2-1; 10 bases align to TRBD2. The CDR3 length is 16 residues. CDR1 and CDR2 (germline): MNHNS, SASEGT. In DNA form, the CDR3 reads TGTGCTACAGGGGGAGCGGGAGGGCCCTCATGGAATGAGCAGTTCTTC. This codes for CATGGAGGPSWNEQFF.